In this sample, the clone carrying this TCR beta chain turned up a few times. The antigen is undetermined. With V trimmed by 1 base and J by 2 bases, 8 bases remained unmatched. The germline V gene encodes CDR1 SEHNR and CDR2 FQNEAQ (reference sequence). The CDR3 runs to 16 residues. This record comes from a study of T-cell memory formation after mild COVID-19. On the study more broadly: TCR clusters largely stayed donor specific. Overall study findings and caveats: Detection of some responders pre-infection suggested pre-existing cross-reactive memory T cells participated. The study found contracting CD4+ clones mainly in CM and EM and contracting CD8+ clones in EMRA. Clones contracting day 15 to 85 were balanced CD4/CD8; later expanders leaned CD4+.

One entry per CDR3 protein, called by TCRdb with MiXCR from the 5' RACE reads. The sample holds a few hundred thousand distinct CDR3 sequences, 24% seen once. V and J are TRBV7-9 and TRBJ2-7; 7 bases match TRBD1. Sequenced: PBMCs or a T cell subset sorted from them (not recorded which). The clonotype comes from an adult woman who had mild COVID-19 (a few samples of this study predate the infection). Cell type and time point are not known. Here the CDR3 DNA reads TGTGCCAGCAGCTTAGGACCGAGGGGACAGACCTACGAGCAGTACTTC. Amino acid sequence: CASSLGPRGQTYEQYF.